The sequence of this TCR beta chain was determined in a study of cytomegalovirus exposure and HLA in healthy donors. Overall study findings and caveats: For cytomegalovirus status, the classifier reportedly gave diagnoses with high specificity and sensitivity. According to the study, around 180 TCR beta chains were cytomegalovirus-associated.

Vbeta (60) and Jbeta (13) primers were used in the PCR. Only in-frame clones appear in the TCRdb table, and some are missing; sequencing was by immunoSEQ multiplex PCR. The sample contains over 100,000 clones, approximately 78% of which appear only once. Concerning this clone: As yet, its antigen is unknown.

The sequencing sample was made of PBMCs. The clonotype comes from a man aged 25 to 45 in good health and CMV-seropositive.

The CDR3 loop reads CASSLWTSGGPSSYNEQFF. The CDR3 region has the DNA TGTGCCAGCAGCCTATGGACTAGCGGGGGGCCGAGCTCCTACAATGAGCAGTTCTTC. The V and J genes are TRBV21-1 and TRBJ2-1; TRBD2, the table's D call, lacks a check against the DNA. TRBV21-1 counts as a pseudogene. The CDR3 has 19 amino acids.